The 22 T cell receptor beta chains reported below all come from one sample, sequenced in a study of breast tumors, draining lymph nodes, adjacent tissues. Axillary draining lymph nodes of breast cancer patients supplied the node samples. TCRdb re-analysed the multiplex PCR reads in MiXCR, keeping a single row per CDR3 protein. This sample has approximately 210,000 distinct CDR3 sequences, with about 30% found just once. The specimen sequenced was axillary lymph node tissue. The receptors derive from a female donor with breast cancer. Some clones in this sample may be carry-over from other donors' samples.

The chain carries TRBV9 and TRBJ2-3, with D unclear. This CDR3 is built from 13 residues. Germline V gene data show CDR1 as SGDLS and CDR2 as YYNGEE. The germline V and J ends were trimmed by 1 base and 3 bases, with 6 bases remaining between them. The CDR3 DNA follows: TGTGCCAGCAGCGTACTCGGGACAGATACGCAGTATTTT. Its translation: CASSVLGTDTQYF. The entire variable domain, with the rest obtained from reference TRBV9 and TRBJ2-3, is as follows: DSGVTQTPKHLITATGQRVTLRCSPRSGDLSVYWYQQSLDQGLQFLIQYYNGEERAKGNILERFSAQQFPDLHSELNLSSLELGDSALYFCASSVLGTDTQYFGPGTRLTVL.

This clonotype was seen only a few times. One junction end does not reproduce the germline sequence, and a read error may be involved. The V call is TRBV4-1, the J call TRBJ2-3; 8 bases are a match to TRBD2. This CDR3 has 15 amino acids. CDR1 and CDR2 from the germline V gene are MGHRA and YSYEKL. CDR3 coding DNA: TGCGCCAGCAGCCTCGGGAGGGTAGGCACAGATACGCGGTATTTT. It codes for CASSLGRVGTDTRYF.

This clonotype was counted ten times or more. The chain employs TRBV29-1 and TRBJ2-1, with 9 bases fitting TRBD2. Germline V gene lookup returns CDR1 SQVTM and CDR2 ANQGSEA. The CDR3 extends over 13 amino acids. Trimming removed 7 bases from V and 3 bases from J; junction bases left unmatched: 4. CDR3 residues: CSALSGGYNEQFF. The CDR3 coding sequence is TGCAGCGCCCTTAGCGGGGGCTACAATGAGCAGTTCTTC.

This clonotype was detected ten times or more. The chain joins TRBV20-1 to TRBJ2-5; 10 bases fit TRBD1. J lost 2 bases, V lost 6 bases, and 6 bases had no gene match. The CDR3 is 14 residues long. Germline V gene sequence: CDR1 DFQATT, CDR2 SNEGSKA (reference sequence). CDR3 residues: CSASGTGDQETQYF. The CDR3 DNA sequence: TGCAGTGCAAGCGGGACAGGGGATCAAGAGACCCAGTACTTC.

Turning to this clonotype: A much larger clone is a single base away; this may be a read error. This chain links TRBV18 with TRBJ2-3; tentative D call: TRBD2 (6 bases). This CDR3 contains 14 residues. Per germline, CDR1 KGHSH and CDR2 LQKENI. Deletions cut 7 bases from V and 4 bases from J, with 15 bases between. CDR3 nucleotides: TGTGCCAGCTTACCCGCAGGGAGGCCAGATACGCAGTATTTT. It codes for CASLPAGRPDTQYF.

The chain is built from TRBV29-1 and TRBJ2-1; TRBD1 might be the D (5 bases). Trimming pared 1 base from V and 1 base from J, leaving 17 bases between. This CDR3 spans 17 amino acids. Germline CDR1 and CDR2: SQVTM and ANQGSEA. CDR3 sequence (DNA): TGCAGCGTTGAAGGTTCAGAAGGGGTGAAGTCCTACAATGAGCAGTTCTTC. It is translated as CSVEGSEGVKSYNEQFF.

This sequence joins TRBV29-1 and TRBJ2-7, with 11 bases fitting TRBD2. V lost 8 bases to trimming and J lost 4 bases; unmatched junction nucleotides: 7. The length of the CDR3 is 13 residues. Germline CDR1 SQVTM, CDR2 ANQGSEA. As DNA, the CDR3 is TGCAGCCCCTATACTAGCGGGAGTTACGAGCAGTACTTC. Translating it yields CSPYTSGSYEQYF.

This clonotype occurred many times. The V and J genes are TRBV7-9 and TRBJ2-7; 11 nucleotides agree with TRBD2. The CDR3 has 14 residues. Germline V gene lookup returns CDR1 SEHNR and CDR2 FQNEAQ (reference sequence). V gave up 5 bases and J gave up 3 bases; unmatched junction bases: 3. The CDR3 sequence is CASSPLAGVYEQYF. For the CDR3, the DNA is TGTGCCAGCAGCCCACTAGCGGGAGTCTACGAGCAGTACTTC.

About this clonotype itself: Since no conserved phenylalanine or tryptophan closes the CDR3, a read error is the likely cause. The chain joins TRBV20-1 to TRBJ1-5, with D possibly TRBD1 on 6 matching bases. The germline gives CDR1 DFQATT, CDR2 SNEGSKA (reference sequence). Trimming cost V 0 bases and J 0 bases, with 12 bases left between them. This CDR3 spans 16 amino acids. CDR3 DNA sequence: TGCAGTGCTAGAGAGAGGGGGGCTTATAGCAATCAGCCCCAGCATGGT. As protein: CSARERGAYSNQPQHG.

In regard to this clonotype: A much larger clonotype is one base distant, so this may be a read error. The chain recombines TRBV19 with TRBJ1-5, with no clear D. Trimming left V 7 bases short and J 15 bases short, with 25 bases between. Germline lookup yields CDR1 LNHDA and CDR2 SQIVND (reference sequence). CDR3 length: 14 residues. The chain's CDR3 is CASNPPGSNQTRHF. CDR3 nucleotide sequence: TGTGCCAGTAACCCTCCGGGCTCAAATCAGACCCGGCATTTT.

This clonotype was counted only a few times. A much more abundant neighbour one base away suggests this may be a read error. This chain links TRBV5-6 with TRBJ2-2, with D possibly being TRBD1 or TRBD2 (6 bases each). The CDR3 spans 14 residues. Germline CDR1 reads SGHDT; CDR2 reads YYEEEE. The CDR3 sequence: CASRVTGYTGGLFF. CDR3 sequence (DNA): TGTGCCAGCAGGGTGACAGGTTACACCGGGGGGCTGTTTTTT.

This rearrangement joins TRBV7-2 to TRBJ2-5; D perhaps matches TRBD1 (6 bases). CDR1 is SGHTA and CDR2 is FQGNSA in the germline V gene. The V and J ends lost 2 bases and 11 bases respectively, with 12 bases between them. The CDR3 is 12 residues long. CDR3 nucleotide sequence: TGTGCCAGCAGCTTACTAGGGGGAGTTCAGTACTTC. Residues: CASSLLGGVQYF.

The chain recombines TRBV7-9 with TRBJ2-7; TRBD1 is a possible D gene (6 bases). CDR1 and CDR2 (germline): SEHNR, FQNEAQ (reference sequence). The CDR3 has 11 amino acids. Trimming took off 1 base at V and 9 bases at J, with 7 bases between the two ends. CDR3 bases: TGTGCCAGCAGCTTAGAGGGGGTGCAGTACTTC. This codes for CASSLEGVQYF.

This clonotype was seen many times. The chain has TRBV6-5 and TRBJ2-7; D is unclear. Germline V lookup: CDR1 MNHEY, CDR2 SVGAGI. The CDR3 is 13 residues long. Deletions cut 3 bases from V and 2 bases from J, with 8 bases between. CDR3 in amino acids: CASSYTATYEQYF. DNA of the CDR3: TGTGCCAGCAGTTATACGGCTACCTACGAGCAGTACTTC.

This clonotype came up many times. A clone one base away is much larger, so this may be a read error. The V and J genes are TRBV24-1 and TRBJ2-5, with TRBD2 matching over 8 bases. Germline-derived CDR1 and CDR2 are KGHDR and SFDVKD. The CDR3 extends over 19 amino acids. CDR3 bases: TGTGCCACCAGTGATCCCCTACGCCGGGAGGGCGAGGGCCAAGAGACCCAGCACTTC. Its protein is CATSDPLRREGEGQETQHF.

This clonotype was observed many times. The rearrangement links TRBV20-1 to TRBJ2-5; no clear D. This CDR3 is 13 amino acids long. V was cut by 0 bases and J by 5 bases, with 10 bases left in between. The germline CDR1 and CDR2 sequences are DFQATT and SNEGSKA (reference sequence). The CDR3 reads CSAREHAGETQYF. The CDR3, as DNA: TGCAGTGCTAGAGAGCACGCTGGGGAGACCCAGTACTTC.

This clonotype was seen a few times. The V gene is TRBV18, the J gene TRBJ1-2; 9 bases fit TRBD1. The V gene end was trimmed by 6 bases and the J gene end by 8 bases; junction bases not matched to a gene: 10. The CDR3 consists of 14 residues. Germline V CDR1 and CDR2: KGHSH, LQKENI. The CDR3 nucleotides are TGTGCCAGCTCCCAGGGACAGGGAAAAGGCGGCTACACCTTC. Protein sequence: CASSQGQGKGGYTF.

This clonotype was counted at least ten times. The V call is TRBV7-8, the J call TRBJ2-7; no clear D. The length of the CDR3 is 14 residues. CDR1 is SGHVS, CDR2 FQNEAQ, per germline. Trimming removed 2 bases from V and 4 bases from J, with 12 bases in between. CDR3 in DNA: TGTGCCAGCAGCTTAAGATTAAACCTATACGAGCAGTACTTC. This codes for CASSLRLNLYEQYF. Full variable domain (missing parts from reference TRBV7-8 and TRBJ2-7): GAGVSQSPRYKVAKRGQDVALRCDPISGHVSLFWYQQALGQGPEFLTYFQNEAQLDKSGLPSDRFFAERPEGSVSTLKIQRTQQEDSAVYLCASSLRLNLYEQYFGPGTRLTVT.

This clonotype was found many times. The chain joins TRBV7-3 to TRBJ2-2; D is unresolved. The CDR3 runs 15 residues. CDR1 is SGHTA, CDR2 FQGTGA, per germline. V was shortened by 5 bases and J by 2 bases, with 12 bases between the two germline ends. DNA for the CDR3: TGTGCCAGCAGCCCCGGACCGACCAACACCGGGGAGCTGTTTTTT. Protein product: CASSPGPTNTGELFF.

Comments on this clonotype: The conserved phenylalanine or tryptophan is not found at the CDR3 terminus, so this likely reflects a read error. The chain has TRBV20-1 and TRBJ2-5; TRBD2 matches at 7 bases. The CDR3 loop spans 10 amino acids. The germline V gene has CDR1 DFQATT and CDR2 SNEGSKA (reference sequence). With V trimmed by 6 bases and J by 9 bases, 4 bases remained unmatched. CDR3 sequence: CSAPREAQYS. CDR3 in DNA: TGCAGTGCCCCCCGGGAGGCCCAGTACTCC.

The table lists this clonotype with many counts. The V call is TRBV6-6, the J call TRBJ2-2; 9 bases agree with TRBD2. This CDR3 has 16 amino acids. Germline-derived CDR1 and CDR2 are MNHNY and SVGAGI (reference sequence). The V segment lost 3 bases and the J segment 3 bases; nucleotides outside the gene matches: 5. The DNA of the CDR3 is TGTGCCAGCAGTTATCCTAGCGGGACGGACACCGGGGAGCTGTTTTTT. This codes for CASSYPSGTDTGELFF.

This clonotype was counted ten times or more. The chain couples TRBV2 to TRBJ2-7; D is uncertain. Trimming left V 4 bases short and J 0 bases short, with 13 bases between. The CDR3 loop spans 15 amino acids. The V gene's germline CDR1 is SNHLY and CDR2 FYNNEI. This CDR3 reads CASSATPGLSYEQYF. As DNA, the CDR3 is TGTGCCAGCAGTGCAACCCCGGGCCTCTCCTACGAGCAGTACTTC.